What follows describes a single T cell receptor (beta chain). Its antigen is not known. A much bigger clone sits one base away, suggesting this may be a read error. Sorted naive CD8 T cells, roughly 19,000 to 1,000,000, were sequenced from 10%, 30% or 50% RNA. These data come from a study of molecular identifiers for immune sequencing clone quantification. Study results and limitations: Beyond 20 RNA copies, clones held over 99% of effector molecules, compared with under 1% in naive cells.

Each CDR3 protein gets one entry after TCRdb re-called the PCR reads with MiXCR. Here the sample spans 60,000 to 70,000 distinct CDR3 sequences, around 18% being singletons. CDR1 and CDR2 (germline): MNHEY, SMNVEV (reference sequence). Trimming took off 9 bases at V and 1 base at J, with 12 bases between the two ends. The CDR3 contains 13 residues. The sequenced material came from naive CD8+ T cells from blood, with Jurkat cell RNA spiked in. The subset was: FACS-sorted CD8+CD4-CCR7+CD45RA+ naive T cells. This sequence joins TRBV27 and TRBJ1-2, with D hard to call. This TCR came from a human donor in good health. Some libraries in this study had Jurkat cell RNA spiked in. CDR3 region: CASCLRFNYGYTF. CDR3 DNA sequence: TGTGCCAGTTGCCTTCGGTTTAACTATGGCTACACCTTC.